A selection of T cell receptor beta chains follows, all from one sample in a study of T-cell reconstitution after alpha-beta-depleted transplantation in children. A single record per CDR3 protein comes from TCRdb applying MiXCR to the PCR reads. The sample records 300,000 or so distinct CDR3 sequences, approximately 9.8% being singletons. Sequencing was performed on PBMCs from the stem cell graft donor, taken from the stem cell graft. Receptor source: a human donor who donated a stem cell graft to a child with SCID. CDR3s include the opening cysteine and the closing phenylalanine or tryptophan. A D gene is named only where the DNA matches it firmly. Clone size is stated in some rows and not others, as once, few, many or a class when expanded.

>.|TRBV19|.|TRBJ1-1
TGTGCCAGTAGAGAAGGGGGGATGAACACTGAAGCTTTCTTT
CASREGGMNTEAFF
>few|TRBV12-3/TRBV12-4|TRBD2|TRBJ2-1
TGTGCCAGCAGGGAACTAGCGGGGGTACAATACAATGAGCAGTTCTTC
CASRELAGVQYNEQFF
>few|TRBV5-6|TRBD1|TRBJ2-1
TGTGCCAGCAGCTCGGGACAGGGGGGTTTCGATGAGCAGTTCTTC
CASSSGQGGFDEQFF
>.|TRBV5-5|.|TRBJ1-2
TGTGCCAGCAGCTTAGCTTTCGGGTTCATGGAGGGCTACACCTTC
CASSLAFGFMEGYTF
>many|TRBV3-1|.|TRBJ2-7
TGTGCCAGCAGCCAAAGGGCAGAGACCTACGAGCAGTACTTC
CASSQRAETYEQYF
>few|TRBV12-3/TRBV12-4|.|TRBJ1-1
TGTGCCAGCAGTTCTCTCATGACGGGCATGAACACTGAAGCTTTCTTT
CASSSLMTGMNTEAFF
>few|TRBV4-1|.|TRBJ2-5
TGCGCCAGCAGCCAACCGAGGACGGATGAAGAGACCCAGTACTTC
CASSQPRTDEETQYF
>many|TRBV7-2|.|TRBJ2-3
TGTGCCAGCAGCTTGAGGGTGGATACGCAGTATTTT
CASSLRVDTQYF
>.|TRBV27|TRBD1|TRBJ1-2
TGTGCCAGTTCGACAGGGCCAGGTGGCTACACCTTC
CASSTGPGGYTF
>.|TRBV20-1|.|TRBJ1-3
TGCAGTGCTAGACACCTCGGAGGATCTGGAAACACCATATATTTT
CSARHLGGSGNTIYF
>.|TRBV20-1|TRBD1|TRBJ2-1
TGCAGTGCTAGAGGTCCCGGGACAGGGAATGAGCAGTTCTTC
CSARGPGTGNEQFF
>.|TRBV12-3/TRBV12-4|.|TRBJ1-6
TGTGCCAGCAGTTTAGCAGGGATAGTTAATTCACCCCTCCACTTT
CASSLAGIVNSPLHF
>few|TRBV18|.|TRBJ2-3
TGTGCCAGCTCACCACCTCCCCACACAGATACGCAGTATTTT
CASSPPPHTDTQYF
>.|TRBV20-1|TRBD1|TRBJ2-2
TGCAGTGCTAGAAGGGGACAGTTAAACACCGGGGAGCTGTTTTTT
CSARRGQLNTGELFF
>few|TRBV29-1|.|TRBJ1-2
TGCAGCGTTGAAAGGGGCCGTGCCAGCTACACCTTC
CSVERGRASYTF
>.|TRBV5-1|.|TRBJ2-3
TGCGCCAGCAGCTCCGGACACCTTGGGGTCCCAGATACGCAGTATTTT
CASSSGHLGVPDTQYF
>.|TRBV7-6|TRBD1|TRBJ1-6
TGTGCCAGCAGCTCCAGCGGGACAGGGTATTCACCCCTCCACTTT
CASSSSGTGYSPLHF
>many|TRBV12-3/TRBV12-4|.|TRBJ2-1
TGTGCTACAAGCGGGACAGTGGACAATGAGCAGTTCTTC
CATSGTVDNEQFF
>.|TRBV11-2|.|TRBJ2-1
TGTGCCAGCAGCTTAAGGCAGGTCGGTAATGAGCAGTTCTTC
CASSLRQVGNEQFF
>few|TRBV29-1|.|TRBJ2-7
TGCAGCGTGAAACAAAATGGGGACTACGAGCAGTACTTC
CSVKQNGDYEQYF
>.|TRBV20-1|TRBD1|TRBJ2-3
TGCAGTGCTAGAGATTGGCAGGGGGCTATTACAGATACGCAGTATTTT
CSARDWQGAITDTQYF
>.|TRBV2|TRBD1|TRBJ2-7
TGTGCCAGCAGTGAAGGTTACAGGGGGCGCGAGCAGTACTTC
CASSEGYRGREQYF
>few|TRBV3-1|.|TRBJ1-2
TGTGCCAGCAGCCAAGATCGTAGAGGTGGCTACACCTTC
CASSQDRRGGYTF
>many|TRBV10-2|TRBD2|TRBJ2-1
TGCGCCAGCAGGGAGGGACTAGCGGGCTCCTACAATGAGCAGTTCTTC
CASREGLAGSYNEQFF
>few|TRBV7-7|TRBD2|TRBJ2-5
TGTGCCAGCAGCTTAAAGCTAGCGGGGGCCCAAGAGACCCAGTACTTC
CASSLKLAGAQETQYF
>few|TRBV2|.|TRBJ1-1
TGTGCCAGCAGAACGGGGGGGCCCACTGAAGCTTTCTTT
CASRTGGPTEAFF
>few|TRBV13|.|TRBJ2-5
TGTGCCAGCAGCCCACAGGGCCGAGAGACCCAGTACTTC
CASSPQGRETQYF
>.|TRBV20-1|.|TRBJ1-1
TGCAGTGCTAGAGTACTTGAAGCTTTCTTT
CSARVLEAFF
>.|TRBV4-1|.|TRBJ2-5
TGCGCCAGCAGCCAGCTCACTTTGGGAGAGCAAGAGACCCAGTACTTC
CASSQLTLGEQETQYF
>.|TRBV5-1|.|TRBJ2-2
TGCGCCAGCAGCGCCATGGACAGACTGAACACCGGGGAGCTGTTTTTT
CASSAMDRLNTGELFF
>.|TRBV7-9|TRBD2|TRBJ2-7
TGTGCCAGCAGCTTCCCCGTGGAGCGGGGATACGAGCAGTACTTC
CASSFPVERGYEQYF
>few|TRBV29-1|.|TRBJ2-7
TGCAGCGCCCGAGACGTCAGTGGCGAGCAGTACTTC
CSARDVSGEQYF
>many|TRBV27|.|TRBJ2-1
TGTGCCAGCAGTTTATACAGCTACAATGAGCAGTTCTTC
CASSLYSYNEQFF
>.|TRBV11-2|.|TRBJ2-1
TGTGCCAGCAGCTCTGTTGCCTACAATGAGCAGTTCTTC
CASSSVAYNEQFF
>.|TRBV18|TRBD2|TRBJ2-7
TGTGCCAGCTCTCCCAGGATCCTAGAGGCTAGCGGGCCCGGTGGGCTGTACTTC
CASSPRILEASGPGGLYF
>once|TRBV20-1|.|TRBJ2-7
TGCAGTGCTAGAACGGACAGATACCACTCCCACGAGCAGTACTTC
CSARTDRYHSHEQYF
>few|TRBV7-3|.|TRBJ1-1
TGTGCCAGCAGCTTAATGGGTCCGGCGCGCACTGAAGCTTTCTTT
CASSLMGPARTEAFF
>.|TRBV5-1|TRBD2|TRBJ2-3
TGCGCCAGCAGCTTGGTCAGCGGGGGTATCACAGATACGCAGTATTTT
CASSLVSGGITDTQYF
>.|TRBV5-1|TRBD1|TRBJ2-3
TGCGCCAGCAGCTTGTCAGGGGGCACTACCCGCACAGATACGCAGTATTTT
CASSLSGGTTRTDTQYF
>.|TRBV10-2|.|TRBJ1-4
TGCGCCAGCAGTGACACGGCCTCCCACCAGGAAAAACTGTTTTTT
CASSDTASHQEKLFF
>few|TRBV4-1|.|TRBJ2-7
TGCGCCAGCAGCCAAGAAAGACAGGCCCCCTACGAGCAGTACTTC
CASSQERQAPYEQYF
>few|TRBV20-1|TRBD1|TRBJ2-7
TGCAGTGCTAGAGATGAAGGACAGGGGATACGATACGAGCAGTACTTC
CSARDEGQGIRYEQYF
>.|TRBV12-3/TRBV12-4|.|TRBJ2-7
TGTGCCACGGGAAGGGGGGCCCCGGCCGAGCAGTACTTC
CATGRGAPAEQYF
>.|TRBV2|.|TRBJ2-5
TGTGCCAGCACTGGGACGGGGCAAGAGACCCAGTACTTC
CASTGTGQETQYF
>many|TRBV5-1|TRBD2|TRBJ2-1
TGCGCCAGCAGCTCCCTACTAGCGGGGGCTAACAATGAGCAGTTCTTC
CASSSLLAGANNEQFF
>few|TRBV18|TRBD2|TRBJ2-7
TGTGCCAGCTCACCACCGAGGACTAGCGGGTTCTACGAGCAGTACTTC
CASSPPRTSGFYEQYF
>.|TRBV7-8|TRBD1|TRBJ2-5
TGTGCCAGCAGCTCTACAGGGGTTGGGGAGACCCAGTACTTC
CASSSTGVGETQYF
>many|TRBV6-5|.|TRBJ1-1
TGTGCCAGCAGTTACGGCAGGGACCCTGAAGCTTTCTTT
CASSYGRDPEAFF
>few|TRBV5-6|.|TRBJ2-7
TGTGCCAGCAGCCTCTGGGACCGCATGTTGGTCGAGCAGTACTTC
CASSLWDRMLVEQYF
>few|TRBV15|TRBD1|TRBJ2-2
TGTGCCACCAGCAAAGAGGGGGCTAATCTACCCGGGGAGCTGTTTTTT
CATSKEGANLPGELFF
>few|TRBV20-1|.|TRBJ1-2
TGCAGTGCAAGGCCCCCTGGATCGGATGGCTACACCTTC
CSARPPGSDGYTF
>few|TRBV7-9|.|TRBJ2-5
TGTGCCAGCAGCACCATTTGGACCCAGTACTTC
CASSTIWTQYF
>few|TRBV5-1|.|TRBJ1-2
TGCGCCAGCAGCCCCAGGGCGGGTACAAGTGGCTACACCTTC
CASSPRAGTSGYTF
>many|TRBV12-3/TRBV12-4|TRBD2|TRBJ2-3
TGTGCCAGCAGTCCCAGAGAAGGCGGGGGGAGAACAGATACGCAGTATTTT
CASSPREGGGRTDTQYF
>many|TRBV6-2/TRBV6-3|.|TRBJ2-1
TGTGCCAGCACCATTACAGTCGGGACTGCGTTCAATGAGCAGTTCTTC
CASTITVGTAFNEQFF
>few|TRBV4-2|TRBD2|TRBJ2-2
TGTGCCAGCAGCCAAGACGGTCTAGCGGGATACGCGAACACCGGGGAGCTGTTTTTT
CASSQDGLAGYANTGELFF
>.|TRBV20-1|TRBD2|TRBJ2-3
TGCAGTGCTAGAGACTGGACTAGCGGGGACACAGATACGCAGTATTTT
CSARDWTSGDTDTQYF